The clone carrying this TCR beta chain has a handful of counts. Antigen: not known. The CDR3 contains 14 residues. Germline V gives CDR1 MNHEY, CDR2 SMNVEV (reference sequence). Trimming took off 6 bases at V and 1 base at J, with 13 bases between the two ends. This sample is part of a study of beta chain features in type 1 diabetes. Study observations and caveats: TCRB CDR3s were moderately but significantly shorter in Type 1 diabetes patients in all four CD4+ subsets. Among patients, naive, central memory and Treg TCRB repertoires appeared more similar than among healthy donors. Insertions at VDJ junctions were less frequent in type 1 diabetes patients. These patients also deleted more nucleotides at the same junctions.

The entirety of the isolated RNA underwent reverse transcription, so expressed TCRB transcripts were sequenced. Using immunoSEQ multiplex PCR, the repertoire was profiled, and TCRdb retains in-frame clones only, with some absent. This repertoire shows about 160,000 clones, roughly 9% found once; its top ten account for about 0.7%. The chain combines TRBV27 with TRBJ2-7; D is possibly TRBD1 (6 bases). The TCR sequence derives from a woman aged 25 to 45 with type 1 diabetes. The material sequenced was central memory CD4+ T cells from blood. The CDR3 DNA follows: TGTGCCAGCAGCTCCTTGGACAGATCCTACGAGCAGTACTTC. Its protein product is CASSSLDRSYEQYF.